What follows describes a single T cell receptor beta chain. V was pared by 1 base and J by 10 bases, with 13 bases between. CDR3 length: 13 residues. Looked up from germline, CDR1 is GTSNPN and CDR2 is SVGIG (reference sequence). The data were obtained in a study of blood T cell repertoires in COVID-19. The authors' processing: By means of reference gene primer amplification, nucleated cell counts were estimated. Sequencing used immunoSEQ multiplex PCR; TCRdb keeps in-frame clones, though not all of them. That table furnishes V, J and clone size, whereas the DNA furnished D and trimming. The table has over 130,000 clones, roughly four fifths seen once.

The source is a woman between 50 and 59 years old with active or convalescent COVID-19. The sequencing input was peripheral blood. The rearrangement links TRBV30 to TRBJ1-4, with D uncertain. The CDR3 DNA is TGTGCCTGGAGTGCTAGTGTGCGGGGAAAACTGTTTTTT. Translation gives CAWSASVRGKLFF.